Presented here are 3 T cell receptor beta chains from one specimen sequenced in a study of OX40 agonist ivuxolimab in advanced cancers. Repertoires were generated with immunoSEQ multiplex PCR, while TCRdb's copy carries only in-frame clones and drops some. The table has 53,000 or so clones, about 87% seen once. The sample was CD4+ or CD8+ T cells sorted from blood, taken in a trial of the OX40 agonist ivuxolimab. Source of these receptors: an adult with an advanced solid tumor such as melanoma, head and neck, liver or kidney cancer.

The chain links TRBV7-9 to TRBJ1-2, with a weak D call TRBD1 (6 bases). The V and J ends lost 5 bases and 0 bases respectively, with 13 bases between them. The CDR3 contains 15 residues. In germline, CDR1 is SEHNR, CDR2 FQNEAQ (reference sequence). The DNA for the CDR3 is TGTGCCAGCAGCCCGATAGACAGGCCTAACTATGGCTACACCTTC. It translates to CASSPIDRPNYGYTF.

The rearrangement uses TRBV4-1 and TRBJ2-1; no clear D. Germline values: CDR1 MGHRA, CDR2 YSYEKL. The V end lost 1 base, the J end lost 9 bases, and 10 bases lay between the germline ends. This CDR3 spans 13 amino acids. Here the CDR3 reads CASSQAGVREQFF. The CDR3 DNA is TGCGCCAGCAGCCAAGCAGGAGTACGTGAGCAGTTCTTC.

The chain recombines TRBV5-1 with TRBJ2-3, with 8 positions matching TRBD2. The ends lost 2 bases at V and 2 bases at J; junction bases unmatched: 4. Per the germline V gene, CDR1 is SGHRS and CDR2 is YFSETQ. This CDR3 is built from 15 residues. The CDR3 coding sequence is TGCGCCAGCAGCTTAGCGGGAGACTTCACAGATACGCAGTATTTT. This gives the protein CASSLAGDFTDTQYF.